What follows are 14 T cell receptor beta chains derived from one specimen sequenced in a study of T-cell memory formation after mild COVID-19 (dated by TCRdb to about 2021). The library relied on 5' RACE. Data came from an Illumina NovaSeq 6000. Clones were called with MiXCR by TCRdb after fastp trimmed the public reads at Q25, and only in-frame beta chains were retained. Entries are consolidated by CDR3 protein sequence, retaining the most common genes and DNA. Here the sample has about 430,000 distinct CDR3 sequences; roughly 24% occur a single time. The ten most abundant clones make up around 9% of the sample. Input material: PBMCs or a T cell subset sorted from them (not recorded which). Every receptor here comes from an adult woman who had mild COVID-19 (a few samples of this study predate the infection). The sample titles of this study are shuffled in the database, so cell type and time point are left out; the donor was told from shared clones.

This clonotype was seen only a few times. This chain connects TRBV18 to TRBJ1-3; tentative D call: TRBD1 (5 bases). Trimming removed 2 bases at V and 3 bases at J, with 11 bases between. The germline gives CDR1 KGHSH, CDR2 LQKENI. The CDR3 runs to 15 residues. The CDR3 is CASSPILQGGNTIYF. The CDR3 region has the DNA TGTGCCAGCTCACCAATACTGCAGGGTGGAAACACCATATATTTT. The whole variable domain, remainder taken from reference TRBV18 and TRBJ1-3, is NAGVMQNPRHLVRRRGQEARLRCSPMKGHSHVYWYRQLPEEGLKFMVYLQKENIIDESGMPKERFSAEFPKEGPSILRIQQVVRGDSAAYFCASSPILQGGNTIYFGEGSWLTVV.

V is TRBV11-2 and J is TRBJ2-3, with TRBD2 matching over 11 bases. This CDR3 has 18 residues. J gave up 4 bases and V 3 bases, and 12 bases lay outside the gene matches. The germline V gene has CDR1 SGHAT and CDR2 FQNNGV. This chain's CDR3 is CASSFQGLAVRGADTQYF. Written as DNA, the CDR3 is TGTGCCAGCAGCTTCCAGGGACTAGCGGTTCGCGGCGCAGATACGCAGTATTTT.

The chain has TRBV7-2 and TRBJ2-1; 16 bases line up with TRBD2. The V gene's germline CDR1 is SGHTA and CDR2 FQGNSA. J lost 7 bases, V lost 5 bases, and 11 bases had no gene match. The length of the CDR3 is 18 residues. As DNA, the CDR3 is TGTGCCAGCAGCCCTCCGGGACTAGCGGGAGGGCCGGAAAATGAGCAGTTCTTC. It is translated as CASSPPGLAGGPENEQFF.

This clonotype was counted between two and nine times. The V call is TRBV12-3 or TRBV12-4, the J call TRBJ2-3; D is unclear. The CDR3 length is 15 residues. Trimming stripped 6 bases from V and 0 bases from J, with 13 bases between. The CDR3: CASSPLMISTDTQYF. The CDR3 nucleotides read TGTGCCAGCAGCCCACTGATGATTAGCACAGATACGCAGTATTTT.

This clonotype showed up just a few times. The rearrangement uses TRBV7-8 and TRBJ2-7; 9 bases agree with TRBD1. The CDR3 length is 15 residues. The germline CDR1 and CDR2 sequences are SGHVS and FQNEAQ. Losses at the gene ends were 1 base for V and 2 bases for J; bases not matched to a gene: 3. In DNA form, the CDR3 reads TGTGCCAGCAGCTTAGGACAGGGGGGACCCTACGAGCAGTACTTC. Translation: CASSLGQGGPYEQYF.

The chain is built from TRBV12-3 or TRBV12-4 and TRBJ2-7; 7 nucleotides line up with TRBD1. The J segment lost 12 bases and the V segment lost 4 bases, leaving 15 bases of the junction unmatched. This CDR3 has 14 amino acids. Here the CDR3 DNA reads TGTGCCAGCAGTTCTAGCCAGAACAGGGGTTCCGTGTACTTC. This translates into CASSSSQNRGSVYF.

The chain carries TRBV21-1 and TRBJ2-5; the table's TRBD2 call for D was not verified on the DNA. TRBV21-1 is reported as a pseudogene. The CDR3 runs to 17 residues. The CDR3 region is CASSKAGMVTSGETQYF. The CDR3, as DNA: TGTGCCAGCAGCAAAGCCGGGATGGTGACTTCTGGAGAGACCCAGTACTTC.

Only a few counts were recorded for this clonotype. This sequence joins TRBV19 and TRBJ1-1; 9 bases are shared with TRBD1. Germline V gene data show CDR1 as LNHDA and CDR2 as SQIVND (reference sequence). Germline trimming cut 4 bases from V and 1 base from J; bases unmatched to any gene: 10. The CDR3 length is 17 residues. The CDR3: CASSTDGQGKANTEAFF. DNA for the CDR3: TGTGCCAGTAGTACGGACGGACAGGGGAAGGCGAACACTGAAGCTTTCTTT.

This clonotype has a handful of counts. The chain employs TRBV28 and TRBJ2-7, with 14 positions matching TRBD2. With 6 bases clipped from V and 5 bases from J, the junction kept 6 bases outside the gene matches. Germline-derived CDR1 and CDR2 are MDHEN and SYDVKM. The CDR3 consists of 15 residues. The CDR3 loop reads CASSRGTSGRNEQYF. CDR3 nucleotide sequence: TGTGCCAGCAGCCGGGGGACTAGCGGGAGAAACGAGCAGTACTTC.

V is TRBV14 and J is TRBJ2-7; D remains ambiguous. Trimming shortened V by 0 bases and J by 4 bases, and 4 bases separated the two germline ends. CDR3 length: 12 amino acids. The germline V gene encodes CDR1 SGHDN and CDR2 FVKESK. For the CDR3, the DNA is TGTGCCAGCAGCCAAGAAAATTACGAGCAGTACTTC. This codes for CASSQENYEQYF.

In this sample, this clonotype turned up a few times. The chain recombines TRBV7-9 with TRBJ2-6, with unresolved D. This CDR3 is 15 amino acids long. Germline V gives CDR1 SEHNR, CDR2 FQNEAQ (reference sequence). The germline V and J ends were trimmed by 5 bases and 2 bases, with 10 bases remaining between them. CDR3 amino acids: CASSAPNPGANVLTF. CDR3 sequence (DNA): TGTGCCAGCAGCGCGCCTAACCCTGGGGCCAACGTCCTGACTTTC.

This clonotype was recorded a few times. The V call is TRBV7-8, the J call TRBJ1-1, with TRBD1 matching 7 bases. CDR3 size: 15 residues. The germline gives CDR1 SGHVS, CDR2 FQNEAQ. V dropped 5 bases and J dropped 0; count of bases not matched to a gene: 6. In DNA form, the CDR3 reads TGTGCCAGCAGCACGAACAGGGGTCTGAACACTGAAGCTTTCTTT. Protein sequence: CASSTNRGLNTEAFF.

In its sample, this clonotype was seen a few times. The V gene is TRBV29-1, the J gene TRBJ1-1, with 9 bases lining up with TRBD1. The germline CDR1 and CDR2 sequences are SQVTM and ANQGSEA. The V segment lost 7 bases and the J segment 4 bases; nucleotides outside the gene matches: 13. This CDR3 is built from 15 residues. As DNA, the CDR3 is TGCAGCGGTGGGGCGACAGGGGGAAGGAGCACTGAAGCTTTCTTT. As protein: CSGGATGGRSTEAFF.

The gene calls are TRBV30 and TRBJ1-1; TRBD1 aligns across 9 bases. V lost 2 bases and J lost 4; bases outside the gene matches: 5. The CDR3 runs 14 residues. Per the germline V gene, CDR1 is GTSNPN and CDR2 is SVGIG (reference sequence). CDR3 bases: TGTGCCTGGAGTTGGGGACAGGGCAGCACTGAAGCTTTCTTT. Translated, it gives CAWSWGQGSTEAFF.